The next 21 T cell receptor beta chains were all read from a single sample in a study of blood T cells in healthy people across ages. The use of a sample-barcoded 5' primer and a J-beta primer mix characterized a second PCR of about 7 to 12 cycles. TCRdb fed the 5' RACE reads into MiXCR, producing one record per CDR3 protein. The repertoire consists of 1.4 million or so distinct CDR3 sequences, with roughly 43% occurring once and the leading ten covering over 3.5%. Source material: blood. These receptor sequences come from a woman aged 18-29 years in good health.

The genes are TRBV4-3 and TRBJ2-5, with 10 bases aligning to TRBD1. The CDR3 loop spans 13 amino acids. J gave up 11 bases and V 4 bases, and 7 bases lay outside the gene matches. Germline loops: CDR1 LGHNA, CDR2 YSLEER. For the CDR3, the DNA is TGCGCCAGCAGCCTGGGACAGGGGAAAGAGCAGTACTTC. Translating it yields CASSLGQGKEQYF.

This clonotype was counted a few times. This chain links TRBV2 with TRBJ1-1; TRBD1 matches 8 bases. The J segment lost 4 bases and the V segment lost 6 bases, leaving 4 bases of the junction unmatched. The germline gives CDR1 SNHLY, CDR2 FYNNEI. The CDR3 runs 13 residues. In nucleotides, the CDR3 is TGTGCCAGCAGCGCAGGGGGCCGCACTGAAGCTTTCTTT. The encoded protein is CASSAGGRTEAFF. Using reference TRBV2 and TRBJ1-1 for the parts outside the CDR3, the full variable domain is EPEVTQTPSHQVTQMGQEVILRCVPISNHLYFYWYRQILGQKVEFLVSFYNNEISEKSEIFDDQFSVERPDGSNFTLKIRSTKLEDSAMYFCASSAGGRTEAFFGQGTRLTVV.

The CDR3: CASRETSGKANEQYF. Here the CDR3 DNA reads TGTGCCAGCAGGGAGACTAGCGGGAAAGCAAATGAGCAGTACTTC. This chain uses TRBV7-9 with TRBJ2-7; 11 bases line up with TRBD2. The CDR3 is made up of 15 amino acids. The ends lost 6 bases at V and 7 bases at J; junction bases unmatched: 11. Per germline, CDR1 SEHNR and CDR2 FQNEAQ (reference sequence).

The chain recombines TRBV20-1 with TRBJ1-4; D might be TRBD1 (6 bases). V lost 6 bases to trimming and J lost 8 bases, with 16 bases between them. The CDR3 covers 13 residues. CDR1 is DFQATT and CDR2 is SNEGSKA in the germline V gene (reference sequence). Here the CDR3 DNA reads TGCAGTGCCTCGACCGGGACACCCGAAAAACTGTTTTTT. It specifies CSASTGTPEKLFF.

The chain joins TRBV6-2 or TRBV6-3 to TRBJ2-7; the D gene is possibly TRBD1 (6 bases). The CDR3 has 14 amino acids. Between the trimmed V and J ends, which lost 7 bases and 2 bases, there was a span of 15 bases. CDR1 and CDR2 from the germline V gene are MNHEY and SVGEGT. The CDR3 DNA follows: TGTGCCAGCAAGATCGGGACACCACCCTACGAGCAGTACTTC. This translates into CASKIGTPPYEQYF.

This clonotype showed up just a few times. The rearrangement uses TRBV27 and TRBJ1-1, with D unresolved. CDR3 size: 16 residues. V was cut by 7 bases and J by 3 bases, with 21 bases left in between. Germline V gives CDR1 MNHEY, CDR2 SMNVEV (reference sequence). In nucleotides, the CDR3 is TGTGCCAGCACCCCAAAGGGTGGATGGGATCACACTGAAGCTTTCTTT. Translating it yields CASTPKGGWDHTEAFF.

The CDR3 nucleotides read TGTGCCAGCAGCGTAGGACTAGCGGGAGTCCGCGAGCAGTACTTC. As protein: CASSVGLAGVREQYF. The chain has TRBV9 and TRBJ2-5, with 12 bases identical to TRBD2. TRBJ2-7 explains the end of the DNA better; the J call may be wrong. Per germline, CDR1 SGDLS and CDR2 YYNGEE. This CDR3 comprises 15 residues.

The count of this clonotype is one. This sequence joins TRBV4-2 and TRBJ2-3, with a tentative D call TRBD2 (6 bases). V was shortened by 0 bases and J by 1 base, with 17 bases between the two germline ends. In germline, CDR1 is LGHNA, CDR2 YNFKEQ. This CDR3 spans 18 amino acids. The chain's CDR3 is CASSQDPPKGGGTDTQYF. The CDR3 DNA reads TGTGCCAGCAGCCAAGATCCCCCCAAGGGAGGTGGCACAGATACGCAGTATTTT.

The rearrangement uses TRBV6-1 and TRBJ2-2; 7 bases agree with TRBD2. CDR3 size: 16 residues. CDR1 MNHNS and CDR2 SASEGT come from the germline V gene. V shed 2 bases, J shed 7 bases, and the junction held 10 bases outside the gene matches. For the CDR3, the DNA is TGTGCCAGCAGTGAATGGGTTGGACTAGTTGTCGGGGAGCTGTTTTTT. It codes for CASSEWVGLVVGELFF.

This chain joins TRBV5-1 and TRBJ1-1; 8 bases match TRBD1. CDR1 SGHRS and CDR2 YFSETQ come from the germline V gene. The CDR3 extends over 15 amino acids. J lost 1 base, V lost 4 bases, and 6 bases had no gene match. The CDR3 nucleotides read TGCGCCAGCAGCCCTGACAGGGGAGGGAACACTGAAGCTTTCTTT. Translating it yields CASSPDRGGNTEAFF.

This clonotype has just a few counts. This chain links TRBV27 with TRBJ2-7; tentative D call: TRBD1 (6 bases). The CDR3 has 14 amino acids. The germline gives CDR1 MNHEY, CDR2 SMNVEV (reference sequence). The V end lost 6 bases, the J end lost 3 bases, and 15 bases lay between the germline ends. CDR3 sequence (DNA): TGTGCCAGCAGCCTCACAGGGTCGAACTACGAGCAGTACTTC. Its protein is CASSLTGSNYEQYF.

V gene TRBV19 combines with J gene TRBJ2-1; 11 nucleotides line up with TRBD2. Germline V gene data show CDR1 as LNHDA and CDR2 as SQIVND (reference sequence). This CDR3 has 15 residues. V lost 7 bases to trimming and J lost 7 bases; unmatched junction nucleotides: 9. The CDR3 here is CASTKLAGVRNEQFF. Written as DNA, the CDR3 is TGTGCCAGTACTAAACTAGCGGGAGTGAGGAATGAGCAGTTCTTC.

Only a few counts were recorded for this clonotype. The CDR3 sequence is CASSPRGMEGYTF. For the CDR3, the DNA is TGTGCCAGCTCACCACGGGGCATGGAGGGCTACACCTTC. V usage is TRBV18 and J usage is TRBJ1-2, with D possibly being TRBD1 (5 bases). The CDR3 covers 13 residues. Trimming stripped 1 base from V and 8 bases from J, with 11 bases between. Germline V CDR1 and CDR2: KGHSH, LQKENI.

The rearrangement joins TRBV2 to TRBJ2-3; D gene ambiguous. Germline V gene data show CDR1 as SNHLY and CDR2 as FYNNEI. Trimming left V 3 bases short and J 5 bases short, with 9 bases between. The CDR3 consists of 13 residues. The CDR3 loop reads CASSEAGRDTQYF. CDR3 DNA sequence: TGTGCCAGCAGTGAGGCAGGAAGAGATACGCAGTATTTT.

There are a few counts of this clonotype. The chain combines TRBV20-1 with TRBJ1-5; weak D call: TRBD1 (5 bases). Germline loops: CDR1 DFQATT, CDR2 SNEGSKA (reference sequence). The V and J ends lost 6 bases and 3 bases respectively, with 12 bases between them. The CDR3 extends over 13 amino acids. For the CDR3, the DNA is TGCAGTGCCTACGACAGTATCAATCAGCCCCAGCATTTT. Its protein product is CSAYDSINQPQHF.

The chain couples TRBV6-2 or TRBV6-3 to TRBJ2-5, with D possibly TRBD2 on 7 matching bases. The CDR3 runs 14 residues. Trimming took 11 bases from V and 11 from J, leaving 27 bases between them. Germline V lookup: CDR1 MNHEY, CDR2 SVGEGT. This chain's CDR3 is CAASGGPSYNEQYF. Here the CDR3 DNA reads TGTGCCGCCTCCGGGGGGCCCTCCTACAATGAGCAGTACTTC.

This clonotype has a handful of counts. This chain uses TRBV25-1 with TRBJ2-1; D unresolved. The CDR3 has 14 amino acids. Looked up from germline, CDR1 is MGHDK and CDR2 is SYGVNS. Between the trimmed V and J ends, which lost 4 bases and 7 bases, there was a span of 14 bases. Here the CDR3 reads CASSGLMEENEQFF. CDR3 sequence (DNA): TGTGCCAGCAGTGGCCTTATGGAAGAGAATGAGCAGTTCTTC.

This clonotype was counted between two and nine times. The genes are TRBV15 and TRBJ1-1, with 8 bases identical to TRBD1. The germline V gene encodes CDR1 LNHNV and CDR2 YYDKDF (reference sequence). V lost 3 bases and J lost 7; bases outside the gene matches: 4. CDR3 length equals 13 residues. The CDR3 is CATSRLDRGEAFF. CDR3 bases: TGTGCCACCAGCAGGTTAGACAGGGGTGAAGCTTTCTTT. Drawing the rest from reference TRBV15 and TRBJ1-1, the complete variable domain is DAMVIQNPRYQVTQFGKPVTLSCSQTLNHNVMYWYQQKSSQAPKLLFHYYDKDFNNEADTPDNFQSRRPNTSFCFLDIRSPGLGDTAMYLCATSRLDRGEAFFGQGTRLTVV.

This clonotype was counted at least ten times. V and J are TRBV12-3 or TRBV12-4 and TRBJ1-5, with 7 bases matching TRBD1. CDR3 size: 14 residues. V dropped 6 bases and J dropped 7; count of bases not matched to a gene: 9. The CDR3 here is CASSRQGAWQPQHF. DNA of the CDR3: TGTGCCAGCAGCAGACAGGGCGCATGGCAGCCCCAGCATTTT.

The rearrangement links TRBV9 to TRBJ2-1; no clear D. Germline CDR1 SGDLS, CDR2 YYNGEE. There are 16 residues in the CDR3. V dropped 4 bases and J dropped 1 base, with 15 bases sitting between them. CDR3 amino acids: CASSPLRRPSYNEQFF. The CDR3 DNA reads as TGTGCCAGCAGCCCCCTCAGGCGGCCATCCTACAATGAGCAGTTCTTC.

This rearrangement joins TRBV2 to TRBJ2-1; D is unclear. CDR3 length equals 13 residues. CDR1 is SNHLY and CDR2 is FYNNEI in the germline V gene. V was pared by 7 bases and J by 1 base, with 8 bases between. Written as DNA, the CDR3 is TGTGCCAGCATAGCCAGGTCCTACAATGAGCAGTTCTTC. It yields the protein CASIARSYNEQFF. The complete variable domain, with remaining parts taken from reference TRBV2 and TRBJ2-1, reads EPEVTQTPSHQVTQMGQEVILRCVPISNHLYFYWYRQILGQKVEFLVSFYNNEISEKSEIFDDQFSVERPDGSNFTLKIRSTKLEDSAMYFCASIARSYNEQFFGPGTRLTVL.